Below, 27 T cell receptor beta chains from the same sample are listed, as sequenced in a study of cytomegalovirus exposure and HLA in healthy donors. 13 Jbeta primers and 60 Vbeta primers were used for the PCR. Measured with immunoSEQ multiplex PCR; TCRdb has only the in-frame clones, and not every one. The table lists around 80,000 clones, 78% of them singletons. The specimen was PBMCs. The source is a man aged 18-30 years in good health and CMV-seropositive.

This clone has just a few counts. The chain links TRBV5-1 to TRBJ2-7; D is possibly TRBD1 (6 bases). The CDR3 has 13 residues. The ends were cut back, 6 bases at V and 4 bases at J, with 14 bases in the middle. Germline values: CDR1 SGHRS, CDR2 YFSETQ. In DNA form, the CDR3 reads TGCGCCAGCAAAGGGGACATGGCGTACGAGCAGTACTTC. Amino acids: CASKGDMAYEQYF.

The gene calls are TRBV6-1 and TRBJ2-7; D perhaps matches TRBD1 (6 bases). V lost 2 bases to trimming and J lost 2 bases, with 13 bases between them. CDR1 and CDR2 (germline): MNHNS, SASEGT. The CDR3 has 15 residues. CDR3 region: CASSEYSAGAYEQYF. The CDR3 DNA reads as TGTGCCAGCAGTGAATACTCCGCAGGGGCCTACGAGCAGTACTTC.

V gene TRBV9 combines with J gene TRBJ1-1, with a tentative D call TRBD1 (5 bases). The CDR3 covers 14 residues. The germline CDR1 and CDR2 sequences are SGDLS and YYNGEE. V was shortened by 0 bases and J by 3 bases, with 9 bases between the two germline ends. The CDR3 sequence is CASSVAGIHTEAFF. The CDR3 DNA follows: TGTGCCAGCAGCGTAGCAGGGATCCACACTGAAGCTTTCTTT.

This clone was detected once. This chain uses TRBV4-1 with TRBJ1-1; 7 bases fit TRBD1. V dropped 2 bases and J dropped 1; count of bases not matched to a gene: 4. The CDR3 has 15 amino acids. Looked up from germline, CDR1 is MGHRA and CDR2 is YSYEKL. CDR3 sequence (DNA): TGCGCCAGCAGCCAAAGCAGGGGGAAGAACACTGAAGCTTTCTTT. As protein: CASSQSRGKNTEAFF.

This clone was seen a few times. The chain recombines TRBV5-4 with TRBJ2-1, with 9 positions matching TRBD2. The CDR3 length is 13 residues. Per germline, CDR1 SGHNT and CDR2 YYREEE (reference sequence). The V segment lost 5 bases and the J segment 4 bases; nucleotides outside the gene matches: 1. The DNA of the CDR3 is TGTGCCAGCAGGAGCGGGAGGTACAATGAGCAGTTCTTC. It translates to CASRSGRYNEQFF.

This chain links TRBV29-1 with TRBJ2-7; D remains unclear. Trimming took off 4 bases at V and 0 bases at J, with 7 bases between the two ends. CDR1 and CDR2 from the germline V gene are SQVTM and ANQGSEA. The CDR3 has 12 residues. In nucleotides, the CDR3 is TGCAGCGTTGTACGCGGCTCCTACGAGCAGTACTTC. The encoded protein is CSVVRGSYEQYF.

This clone has a handful of counts. V gene TRBV28 combines with J gene TRBJ1-5; 8 positions match TRBD1. This CDR3 is 15 amino acids long. The V gene's germline CDR1 is MDHEN and CDR2 SYDVKM. Trimming cost V 7 bases and J 1 base; bases outside gene matches: 6. This CDR3 is CASTSGGPSNQPQHF. The CDR3 region has the DNA TGTGCCAGCACATCAGGGGGCCCGAGCAATCAGCCCCAGCATTTT.

The chain recombines TRBV2 with TRBJ1-5; TRBD1 matches 7 bases. Germline V gene lookup returns CDR1 SNHLY and CDR2 FYNNEI. The V gene end was trimmed by 8 bases and the J gene end by 6 bases; junction bases not matched to a gene: 10. CDR3 length: 14 amino acids. The chain's CDR3 is CASQGVLEGQPQHF. Here the CDR3 DNA reads TGTGCCAGCCAGGGGGTATTAGAAGGTCAGCCCCAGCATTTT.

This clone turned up a few times. The chain couples TRBV10-3 to TRBJ2-6; D is unresolved. Trimming removed 0 bases from V and 2 bases from J, with 5 bases in between. From germline, CDR1 is ENHRY and CDR2 SYGVKD. The CDR3 sequence is 15 residues long. The CDR3 reads CAISESQAGANVLTF. CDR3 bases: TGTGCCATCAGTGAGTCGCAGGCTGGGGCCAACGTCCTGACTTTC.

The J gene is TRBJ2-7, the V gene TRBV15, with D possibly being TRBD2 (6 bases). The CDR3 is 15 residues long. CDR1 and CDR2 from the germline V gene are LNHNV and YYDKDF (reference sequence). Trimming cost V 8 bases and J 1 base, with 18 bases left between them. The CDR3 DNA sequence: TGTGCCACCTCCCCGGACCTCGGGACTTCCTACGAGCAGTACTTC. Translated, it gives CATSPDLGTSYEQYF.

This chain joins TRBV2 and TRBJ1-4, with D uncertain. Germline-derived CDR1 and CDR2 are SNHLY and FYNNEI. The ends were cut back, 6 bases at V and 4 bases at J, with 15 bases in the middle. This CDR3 has 15 amino acids. The CDR3 is CASRTTGAVNEKLFF. CDR3 sequence (DNA): TGTGCCAGCAGGACAACGGGAGCCGTTAATGAAAAACTGTTTTTT.

Details on this clone: Germline and junction disagree at one end, which may indicate a read error. The sample carries other DNA sequences with the same CDR3. The chain couples TRBV6-1 to TRBJ1-1, with 7 bases identical to TRBD1. Germline V gene lookup returns CDR1 MNHNS and CDR2 SASEGT. The CDR3 loop spans 13 amino acids. This chain's CDR3 is CASSDTGDTEAFF. CDR3 nucleotides: TGCGCCAGCAGTGATACAGGGGACACTGAAGCTTTCTTT.

The CDR3 reads CASSGRVGWNFGYEQYF. CDR3 DNA: TGTGCCAGCAGTGGGAGGGTGGGTTGGAACTTCGGGTACGAGCAGTACTTC. This chain links TRBV13 with TRBJ2-7, with 7 positions matching TRBD2. From germline, CDR1 is PRHDT and CDR2 FYEKMQ (reference sequence). Trimming cost V 6 bases and J 4 bases; bases outside gene matches: 18. The CDR3 sequence is 17 residues long.

The CDR3 region is CASSLPYSNTEAFF. CDR3 coding DNA: TGTGCCAGCAGTTTACCATACAGCAACACTGAAGCTTTCTTT. V and J are TRBV28 and TRBJ1-1; D call uncertain. This CDR3 contains 14 residues. The germline V gene encodes CDR1 MDHEN and CDR2 SYDVKM. Trimming took off 2 bases at V and 2 bases at J, with 9 bases between the two ends.

The V and J genes are TRBV4-2 and TRBJ2-1, with TRBD2 matching 10 bases. Germline V CDR1 and CDR2: LGHNA, YNFKEQ. The CDR3 spans 15 residues. Trimming took 4 bases from V and 4 from J; bases not matched to a gene: 4. CDR3 sequence (DNA): TGTGCCAGCAGCCCCGTAGCGGGAGGATACAATGAGCAGTTCTTC. Translating gives CASSPVAGGYNEQFF.

V is TRBV6-1 and J is TRBJ1-2, with TRBD1 identical over 8 bases. V shed 0 bases and J 8 bases; nucleotides not matched to a gene: 8. Germline assignment: CDR1 MNHNS and CDR2 SASEGT. This CDR3 comprises 15 residues. Written as DNA, the CDR3 is TGTGCCAGCAGTGAAGCGCGACAGGGGATCGGCGGCTACACCTTC. This codes for CASSEARQGIGGYTF.

J is TRBJ2-5 and V is TRBV18; 8 bases are a match to TRBD1. The V segment lost 5 bases and the J segment 2 bases; nucleotides outside the gene matches: 4. The CDR3 is 14 amino acids. Germline V gene sequence: CDR1 KGHSH, CDR2 LQKENI. CDR3 region: CASSTNRGQETQYF. CDR3 coding DNA: TGTGCCAGCTCAACGAACAGGGGGCAAGAGACCCAGTACTTC.

This sequence joins TRBV6-4 and TRBJ2-3; maybe TRBD2 (5 bases). The CDR3 is 14 residues long. The V gene's germline CDR1 is MRHNA and CDR2 SNTAGT. Trimming left V 6 bases short and J 0 bases short, with 10 bases between. CDR3 nucleotide sequence: TGTGCCAGCAGCCAGGAGGATAGCACAGATACGCAGTATTTT. The encoded protein is CASSQEDSTDTQYF.

The chain employs TRBV6-1 and TRBJ1-1; D remains unclear. With 11 bases removed from V and 11 bases from J, the gap between germline ends came to 21 bases. The CDR3 contains 12 residues. Germline CDR1 MNHNS, CDR2 SASEGT. The DNA for the CDR3 is TGTGCCGTGGGCCGAGGGTCGAGTGAGGCTTTCTTT. Translated, it gives CAVGRGSSEAFF.

The chain links TRBV15 to TRBJ1-5; no firm D call. Trimming pared 1 base from V and 6 bases from J, leaving 16 bases between. Germline V CDR1 and CDR2: LNHNV, YYDKDF (reference sequence). The CDR3 has 16 amino acids. In DNA form, the CDR3 reads TGTGCCACCAGCAGAGGCGGGAGTCCCTGGGGTCAGCCCCAGCATTTT. Its translation is CATSRGGSPWGQPQHF.

The sample holds a few counts of this clone. The chain links TRBV28 to TRBJ1-2, with D perhaps matching TRBD1 (5 bases). The V end lost 2 bases, the J end lost 0 bases, and 7 bases lay between the germline ends. This CDR3 is built from 14 residues. In germline, CDR1 is MDHEN, CDR2 SYDVKM. Here the CDR3 reads CASSLGAANYGYTF. The CDR3 nucleotides are TGTGCCAGCAGTTTAGGGGCAGCTAACTATGGCTACACCTTC.

J is TRBJ1-2 and V is TRBV5-1; TRBD1 might be the D (6 bases). CDR3 length: 16 amino acids. With 4 bases removed from V and 3 bases from J, the gap between germline ends came to 19 bases. Germline V gene sequence: CDR1 SGHRS, CDR2 YFSETQ. The CDR3: CASSTRNRDKDYGYTF. The CDR3 region has the DNA TGCGCCAGCAGCACTCGTAACCGGGACAAAGACTATGGCTACACCTTC.

The rearrangement links TRBV4-1 to TRBJ2-2; TRBD2 is a possible D gene (5 bases). V gave up 5 bases and J gave up 7 bases, with 11 bases separating them. This CDR3 contains 13 residues. Germline V CDR1 and CDR2: MGHRA, YSYEKL. The DNA for the CDR3 is TGCGCCAGCAGCTCGTTGGGGAGCGGGGAGCTGTTTTTT. This translates into CASSSLGSGELFF.

The J gene is TRBJ2-1, the V gene TRBV6-4; 7 positions agree with TRBD2. The CDR3 totals 14 residues. The V segment lost 6 bases and the J segment 5 bases; nucleotides outside the gene matches: 7. Germline loops: CDR1 MRHNA, CDR2 SNTAGT. The CDR3 sequence is CASSPRGVNNEQFF. The DNA of the CDR3 is TGTGCCAGCAGCCCCCGGGGGGTTAACAATGAGCAGTTCTTC.

The chain recombines TRBV19 with TRBJ2-7; TRBD2 aligns across 7 bases. Per the germline V gene, CDR1 is LNHDA and CDR2 is SQIVND (reference sequence). Unmatched junction bases numbered 5, after V lost 6 bases and J lost 0 bases. The CDR3 consists of 14 residues. CDR3 in amino acids: CASSEGDYSYEQYF. In nucleotides, the CDR3 is TGTGCCAGTAGCGAAGGGGACTACTCCTACGAGCAGTACTTC.

The chain uses TRBV10-2 and TRBJ1-4; D is perhaps TRBD1 (5 bases). The CDR3 spans 14 residues. The V gene lost 5 bases and the J gene lost 0 bases, with 7 bases spanning the gap. CDR1 and CDR2 from the germline V gene are WSHSY and SAAADI. CDR3 loop: CASSSGATNEKLFF. DNA for the CDR3: TGCGCCAGCAGTTCGGGGGCAACTAATGAAAAACTGTTTTTT.

V and J are TRBV28 and TRBJ2-1, with 7 bases lining up with TRBD2. The CDR3 extends over 15 amino acids. Germline V gene lookup returns CDR1 MDHEN and CDR2 SYDVKM. V lost 5 bases to trimming and J lost 4 bases; unmatched junction nucleotides: 8. CDR3 residues: CASSPRLARYNEQFF. The CDR3 nucleotides are TGTGCCAGCAGTCCTCGACTAGCCCGTTACAATGAGCAGTTCTTC. Looking up the rest from reference TRBV28 and TRBJ2-1 gives the full variable domain: DVKVTQSSRYLVKRTGEKVFLECVQDMDHENMFWYRQDPGLGLRLIYFSYDVKMKEKGDIPEGYSVSREKKERFSLILESASTNQTSMYLCASSPRLARYNEQFFGPGTRLTVL.